These 2 T cell receptor beta chains share one sample of origin, sequenced in a study of identifying expanded T cells in peripheral blood (dated by TCRdb to between 2017 and 2020). Receptor amplification or capture employed the immunoSEQ multiplex PCR assay. TCRdb obtained this table from immuneACCESS and retained in-frame rearrangements with V and J assigned. These tables miss some clones; where compared with another copy, unresolved V genes account for less than half of the shortfall, and the remainder is unexplained. Present in this sample are 85,000 to 100,000 clones, roughly 88% of which were seen just once. In total, the top ten clones hold approximately 4% of the sample. The sample consisted of blood. The receptor set was obtained from a person aged 18 to 70 in good health.

The CDR3 sequence is CASSLEWGFGQPQHF. The CDR3 bases are TGCGCCAGCAGCTTGGAATGGGGGTTCGGTCAGCCCCAGCATTTT. The rearrangement joins TRBV5-1 to TRBJ1-5; D might be TRBD1 (5 bases). Germline V CDR1 and CDR2: SGHRS, YFSETQ. Between the trimmed V and J ends, which lost 0 bases and 6 bases, there was a span of 13 bases. The CDR3 totals 15 residues.

The chain uses TRBV18 and TRBJ2-2; no reliable D call. Germline assignment: CDR1 KGHSH and CDR2 LQKENI. This CDR3 spans 17 amino acids. The V end lost 1 base, the J end lost 0 bases, and 12 bases lay between the germline ends. The CDR3 DNA is TGTGCCAGCTCACCACTAGTCCAACCCGCGAACACCGGGGAGCTGTTTTTT. As protein: CASSPLVQPANTGELFF.